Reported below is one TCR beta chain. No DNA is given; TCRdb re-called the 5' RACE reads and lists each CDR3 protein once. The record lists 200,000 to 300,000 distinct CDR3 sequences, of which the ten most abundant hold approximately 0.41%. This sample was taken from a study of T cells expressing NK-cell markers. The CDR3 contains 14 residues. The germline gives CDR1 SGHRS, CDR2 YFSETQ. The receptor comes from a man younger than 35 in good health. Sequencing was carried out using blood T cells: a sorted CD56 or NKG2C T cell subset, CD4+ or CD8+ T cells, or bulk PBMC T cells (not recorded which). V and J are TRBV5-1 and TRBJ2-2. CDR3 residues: CASSGGGSTGELFF.